This T cell receptor (beta chain) emerged from a study of blood T cells in healthy people across ages. Study-wide results and caveats: Any changes in expanded clonotypes were possibly confounded, as donor CMV status remained unknown. Age brought a roughly linear fall in TCR beta diversity measured per million T cells.

Individuals who donated were healthy Caucasians from Russia aged 6 to 90. It was ten milliliters of peripheral blood that were drawn from each donor. In its sample, this clonotype was seen once. The antigen remains undetermined. A second PCR, run for about 7 to 11 cycles, used a sample-barcoded 5' primer plus a J-beta primer mix. TCRdb processed the 5' RACE reads anew with MiXCR; each CDR3 protein has one entry. This sample carries 910,000 or so distinct CDR3 sequences, about 53% of them seen once, and the ten largest clones take around 21%. The material sequenced was blood. This receptor was obtained from a woman aged 55-69 years in good health.

The CDR3 sequence: CASSLDSGGPYEQYF. In DNA form, the CDR3 reads TGTGCCAGCAGCTTAGATTCAGGCGGACCCTACGAGCAGTACTTC. The chain joins TRBV7-2 to TRBJ2-7, with unresolved D. The germline CDR1 and CDR2 sequences are SGHTA and FQGNSA. The V and J ends lost 1 base and 2 bases respectively, with 12 bases between them. The CDR3 sequence is 15 residues long.